This T cell receptor (beta chain) was retrieved from a study of Graves' ophthalmopathy and Graves' hyperthyroidism. Overall study findings and caveats: Ophthalmopathy was separated from stable hyperthyroidism by a 13-signature model with 87.88% sensitivity and around 81% specificity.

Amplification targeted the TCR beta CDR3 regions, with RNA transcripts as the source material. Second-round multiplex PCR came after first-round RT-PCR with HTBI primers. TCRdb reanalysed the multiplex PCR reads using MiXCR and keeps one entry per CDR3 protein. The sample holds hundreds of thousands of distinct CDR3 sequences, about 20% seen once. About this clonotype: Its target is not known.

The CDR3 contains 14 residues. Germline loops: CDR1 MNHEY, CDR2 SMNVEV (reference sequence). V was trimmed by 7 bases and J by 7 bases, leaving 19 bases between them. The specimen was peripheral blood. J is TRBJ1-2 and V is TRBV27; D is ambiguous. The source is a woman aged 18 to 35 with stable Graves' hyperthyroidism. Some clones in this sample may be carry-over from other donors' samples. The CDR3 DNA sequence: TGTGCCAGCAAAATATGGAGCGAAGGCGTTGGCTACACCTTC. This translates into CASKIWSEGVGYTF.